This T cell receptor beta chain was profiled in a study of T cell responses to AZD1222 COVID-19 vaccine. The data were produced by immunoSEQ multiplex PCR, yet TCRdb's version contains in-frame clones alone and is incomplete. The sample lists 140,000 to 150,000 clones, under 95% seen once, with about 1.8% in the top ten. To note about this clone: The antigen is not known.

Germline values: CDR1 SGHVS, CDR2 FQNEAQ. The CDR3 is 16 amino acids. The germline V and J ends were trimmed by 4 bases and 2 bases, with 15 bases remaining between them. General study results and limits: Just five or six AZD1222 recipients were seropositive at baseline. Compared with day 0, the breadth and depth of the Spike-specific TCR repertoire rose significantly after two doses of AZD1222. Most donors were white British and more were female, and clonal diversity was possibly underestimated.

The rearrangement links TRBV7-8 to TRBJ2-1; D possibly uses TRBD1 or TRBD2 (5 bases each). The sequence derives from an adult who received the AZD1222 COVID-19 vaccine. The specimen comprised peripheral blood, sampled 28 days after the second AZD1222 dose. CDR3 loop: CASSSGGYQTYNEQFF. The CDR3, as DNA: TGTGCCAGCAGCTCTGGGGGTTATCAGACCTACAATGAGCAGTTCTTC. Combining the CDR3 with reference TRBV7-8 and TRBJ2-1 gives the whole variable domain GAGVSQSPRYKVAKRGQDVALRCDPISGHVSLFWYQQALGQGPEFLTYFQNEAQLDKSGLPSDRFFAERPEGSVSTLKIQRTQQEDSAVYLCASSSGGYQTYNEQFFGPGTRLTVL.